This T cell receptor (beta chain) was sequenced in a study of cytomegalovirus exposure and HLA in healthy donors. Primers: 60 Vbeta forward and 13 Jbeta reverse. TCRdb keeps only in-frame clones here, not all; method: immunoSEQ multiplex PCR. The profile shows roughly 98,000 clones, 60% to 75% of them singletons. The germline CDR1 and CDR2 sequences are MGHRA and YSYEKL. J was trimmed by 11 bases and V by 0 bases; bases with no gene match: 11. This CDR3 is 15 amino acids long. This clone was counted a few times. The chain carries TRBV4-1 and TRBJ2-5; 8 bases agree with TRBD1. This sequence originates from a woman between 70 and 85 years old in good health and CMV-seropositive. The sequencing sample was made of PBMCs. CDR3 region: CASSQDPQGASGQYF. The DNA for the CDR3 is TGCGCCAGCAGCCAAGATCCGCAGGGGGCGTCGGGGCAGTACTTC.